One TCR beta chain is described in this entry. The germline V gene has CDR1 SGHVS and CDR2 FNYEAQ. The CDR3 sequence is 16 residues long. Unmatched junction bases numbered 5, after V lost 1 base and J lost 0 bases. This sample stems from a study of blood T cell repertoires in COVID-19. Profiling relied on immunoSEQ multiplex PCR, and the TCRdb table lists in-frame clones only, not all of them. The sample holds about 200,000 clones, 85% to 90% seen once. Allocation to cohorts depended on clinical history reported by the participants. Sequenced sample: PBMCs or T cells enriched from blood (not recorded which). The clonotype originates from a man in his thirties or forties who had recovered from COVID-19. The chain links TRBV7-6 to TRBJ1-1; the match to TRBD1 covers 7 bases. CDR3 bases: TGTGCCAGCAGCTTAGAGTCGGGACAGATGAACACTGAAGCTTTCTTT. Amino acids: CASSLESGQMNTEAFF.